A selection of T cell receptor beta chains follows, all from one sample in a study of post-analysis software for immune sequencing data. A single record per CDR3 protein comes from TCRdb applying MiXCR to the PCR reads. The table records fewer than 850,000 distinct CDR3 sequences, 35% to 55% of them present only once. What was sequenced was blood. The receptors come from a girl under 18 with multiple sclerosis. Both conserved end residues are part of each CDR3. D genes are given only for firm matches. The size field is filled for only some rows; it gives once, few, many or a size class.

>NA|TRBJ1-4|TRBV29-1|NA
TGCAGCGTTGAGGAACGGGCAACTAATGAAAAACTGTTTTTT
CSVEERATNEKLFF
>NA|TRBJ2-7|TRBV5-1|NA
TGCGCCAGCAGCTTGAGGAGTAAGCAGTACTTC
CASSLRSKQYF
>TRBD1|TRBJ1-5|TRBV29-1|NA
TGCAGCGTTAACGAACAGGGGTTTCGGAATCAGCCCCAGCATTTT
CSVNEQGFRNQPQHF
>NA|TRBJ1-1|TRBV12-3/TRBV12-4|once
TGTGCCAGCAGCTGGGGGGGACACTCCTATGGGGACACTGAAGCTTTCTTT
CASSWGGHSYGDTEAFF
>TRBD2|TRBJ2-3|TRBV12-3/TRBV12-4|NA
TGTGCCAGCAGTTTAGGTCTAGCGGGCACAGATACGGAGTATTTT
CASSLGLAGTDTEYF
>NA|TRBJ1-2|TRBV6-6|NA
TGTGCCAGCAGCAATCTTAACTATGGCTACACCTTC
CASSNLNYGYTF
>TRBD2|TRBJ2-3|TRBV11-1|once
TGTGCCAGCAGCTCGGCGGGGACTAGCGGGGTGAAACCCCCAGATACGCAGTATTTT
CASSSAGTSGVKPPDTQYF
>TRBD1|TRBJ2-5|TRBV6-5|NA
TGTGCCAGCAGCTCAGGACAGGGAGGCCCCCAAGAGACCCAGTACTTC
CASSSGQGGPQETQYF
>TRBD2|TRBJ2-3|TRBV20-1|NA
TGCAGTGCTAGGACTAGCGGGAGTGAGGATACGCAGTATTTT
CSARTSGSEDTQYF
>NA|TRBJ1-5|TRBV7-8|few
TGTGCCAGCAGCCGACGCCCGGGCGGAGATCAGCCCCAGCATTTT
CASSRRPGGDQPQHF
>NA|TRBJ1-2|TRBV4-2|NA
TGTGCCAGCAGCCAAGAGGCGGCCCCAAACGGCTACACCTTC
CASSQEAAPNGYTF
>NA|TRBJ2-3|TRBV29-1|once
TGCAGCGTTAGGTTGTTACCCACAGATACGCAGTATTTT
CSVRLLPTDTQYF
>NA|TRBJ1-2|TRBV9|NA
TGTGCCAGCAGCGCCAGTTGGGGCAGCTATGGCTACACCTTC
CASSASWGSYGYTF
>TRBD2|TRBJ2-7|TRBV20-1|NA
TGCAGTGCTTCCACGGTGTGGGCTAGCGGAGGTAGCTCCTACGAGCAGTACTTC
CSASTVWASGGSSYEQYF
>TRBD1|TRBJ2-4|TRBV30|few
TGTGCCTGGGCCCCCCTCAGGGGGACATTAAACATTCAGTACTTC
CAWAPLRGTLNIQYF
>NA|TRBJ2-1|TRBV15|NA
TGTGCCACCAGCAGAGAGAACTACAATGAGCAGTTCTTC
CATSRENYNEQFF
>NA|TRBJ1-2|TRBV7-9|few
TGTGCCAGCAGTTCACCCCTCTTGGGGTATGGCTACACCTTC
CASSSPLLGYGYTF
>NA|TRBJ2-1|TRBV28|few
TGTGGTAGCCAGCGGTACAATGAGCAGTTCTTC
CGSQRYNEQFF
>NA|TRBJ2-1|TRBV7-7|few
TGTGCTAGCAGCCCCCAATTCGTTTACTCCTACAATGAGCAGTTCTTC
CASSPQFVYSYNEQFF
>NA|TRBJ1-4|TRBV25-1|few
TGTGCCAGCAGTGCGGGACCAGGACCTTACTTCAATGAAAAACTGTTTTTT
CASSAGPGPYFNEKLFF
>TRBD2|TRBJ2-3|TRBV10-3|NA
TGTGCCATCACGGAGCGGGGAACAGATACGCAGTATTTT
CAITERGTDTQYF
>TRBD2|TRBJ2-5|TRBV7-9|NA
TGTGCCAGCAGCTTAACGCCGGGGCGGGAGACCCAAGAGACCCAGTACTTC
CASSLTPGRETQETQYF
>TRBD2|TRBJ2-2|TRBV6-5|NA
TGTGCCAGCAGTTACGGTCTAGCGGGAGCCGGGGAGCTGTTTTTT
CASSYGLAGAGELFF
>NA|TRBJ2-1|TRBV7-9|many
TGTGCCAGCAGCTCCCCCTGGGGGAATGAGCAGTTCTTC
CASSSPWGNEQFF
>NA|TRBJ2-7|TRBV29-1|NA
TGCAGCGTTGCGTCAGGGGGGCTTGACGAGCAGTACTTC
CSVASGGLDEQYF
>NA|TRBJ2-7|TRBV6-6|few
TGTGCCAGCAGTTACTCGGTTCCCTCGACCGAGCAGTACTTC
CASSYSVPSTEQYF
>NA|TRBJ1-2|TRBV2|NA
TGTGCCAGCAGTTTGGACAGTCTATCCTATGGCTACACCTTC
CASSLDSLSYGYTF
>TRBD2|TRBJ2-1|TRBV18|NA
TGTGCCAGCTCACCACCGATAAGGCTAGCGGTACGCGGTGAGCAGTTCTTC
CASSPPIRLAVRGEQFF
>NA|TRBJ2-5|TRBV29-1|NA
TGCAGCGTTGAAGATTTGGGGAAAGAGACCCAGTACTTC
CSVEDLGKETQYF
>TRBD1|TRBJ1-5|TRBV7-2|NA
TGTGCCAGCAGCCTCCGGACAGGGAACAATCAGCCCCAGCATTTT
CASSLRTGNNQPQHF
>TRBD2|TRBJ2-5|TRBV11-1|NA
TGTGCCAGCAGCCGGGCCGGGACTAGCGGGAGACCGGAGGAGACCCAGTACTTC
CASSRAGTSGRPEETQYF
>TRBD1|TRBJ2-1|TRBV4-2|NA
TGTGCCAGCAGCCCACCGGGACAGCCCTACAATGAGCAGTTCTTC
CASSPPGQPYNEQFF
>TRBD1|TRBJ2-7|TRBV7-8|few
TGTGCCAGCAGCTTAGGTGGGACAGCTTCCTACGAGCAGTACTTC
CASSLGGTASYEQYF
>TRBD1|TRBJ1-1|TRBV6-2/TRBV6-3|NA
TGTGCCAGTTGCCCCCCAGGGACAGTAATGAACACTGAAGCTTTCTTT
CASCPPGTVMNTEAFF
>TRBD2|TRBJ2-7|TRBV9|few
TGTGCCAGCAGCGTGTCGGGGGGAGCTCCCTACGAGCAGTACTTC
CASSVSGGAPYEQYF
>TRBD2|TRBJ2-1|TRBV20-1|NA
TGCAGCGCTAGTCCTGCTAGCGGGAGGGCTATGAATGAGCAGTTCTTC
CSASPASGRAMNEQFF
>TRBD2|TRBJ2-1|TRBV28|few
TGTGCCAGCAGTTTGGTAGCGGGAGTAGGCAATGAGCAGTTCTTC
CASSLVAGVGNEQFF
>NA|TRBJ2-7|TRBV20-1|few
TGCAGTGCTAGAGATGGGGGCGGGAGAAGCTCCTACAATGAGCAGTACTTC
CSARDGGGRSSYNEQYF
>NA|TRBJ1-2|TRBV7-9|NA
TGTGCCAGCAGCCTAGATGCCAGTAAGGGTAGGAGCATAGGCTACACCTTC
CASSLDASKGRSIGYTF
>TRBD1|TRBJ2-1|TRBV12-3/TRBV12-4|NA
TGTGCCAGCAGTTACGGACAGGGGGGGGTCGTAGATGAGCAGTTCTTC
CASSYGQGGVVDEQFF
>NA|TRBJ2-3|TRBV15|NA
TGTGCCACCAGCAGAGCAGGGCCCACAGATACGCAGTATTTT
CATSRAGPTDTQYF
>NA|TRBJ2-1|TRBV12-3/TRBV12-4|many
TGTGCCAGCAGTTTTGGGGGGAATGAGCAGTTCTTC
CASSFGGNEQFF
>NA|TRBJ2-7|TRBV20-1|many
TGCAGTGCGGGGGCGAGCGATAATACCTACGAGCAGTACTTC
CSAGASDNTYEQYF
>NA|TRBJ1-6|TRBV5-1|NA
TGCGCCAGCAGCTTGGATCCGGACAAAAATTCACCCCTCCACTTT
CASSLDPDKNSPLHF
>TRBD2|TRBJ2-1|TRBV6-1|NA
TGTGCCAGCAGTGTTGGACTAGCGGGAGGGCCTGGGGAGCAGTTCTTC
CASSVGLAGGPGEQFF
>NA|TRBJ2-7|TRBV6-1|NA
TGTGCCAGCAGTGAAGCGGCTAGCGAGAACTACGAGCAGTACTTC
CASSEAASENYEQYF
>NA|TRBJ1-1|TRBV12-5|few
TGTGCTAGCCGACATGAGGACACTGAAGCTTTCTTT
CASRHEDTEAFF
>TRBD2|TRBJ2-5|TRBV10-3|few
TGTGCCATCAGTGAGCCGAGGACTAGCGGCGAAGAGACCCAGTACTTC
CAISEPRTSGEETQYF
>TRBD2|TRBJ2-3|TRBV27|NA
TGTGCCAGCAGTTACGGACTAGCGGGATACACAGATACGCAGTATTTT
CASSYGLAGYTDTQYF
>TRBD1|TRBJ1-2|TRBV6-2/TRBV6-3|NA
TGTGCCAGCAGACTACAGGGGTCGCCCGTCTATGGCTACACCTTC
CASRLQGSPVYGYTF
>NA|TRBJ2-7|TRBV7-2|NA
TGTGCCAGCAGCCCTAGGCGTCAGTGGTACGAGCAGTACTTC
CASSPRRQWYEQYF
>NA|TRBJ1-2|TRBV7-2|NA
TGTGCCAGCAGCTTAGATTGGGAACCAGCCTATGGCTACACCTTC
CASSLDWEPAYGYTF
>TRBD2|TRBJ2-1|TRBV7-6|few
TGTGCCAGCAGCCTGTATCTTCTAGCGGGCTCTAGCTCCTACAATGAGCAGTTCTTC
CASSLYLLAGSSSYNEQFF
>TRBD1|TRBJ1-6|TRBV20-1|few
TGCAGTGCTAGAGATGGGAACAGGGGGGATAATTCACCCCTCCACTTT
CSARDGNRGDNSPLHF
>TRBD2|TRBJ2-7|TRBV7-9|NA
TGTGCCAGCAGCTTAACCGGGACTAGCGAGAGGCACGAGCAGTACTTC
CASSLTGTSERHEQYF